Included here is one TCR beta chain sequence, with context. This record comes from a study of control samples from healthy donors and cancer patients. Germline V lookup: CDR1 MDHEN, CDR2 SYDVKM. The J segment lost 6 bases and the V segment lost 6 bases, leaving 7 bases of the junction unmatched. The CDR3 consists of 14 residues. Data came from immunoSEQ multiplex PCR; TCRdb stores just in-frame clones and leaves some out. The data contain 170,000 or so clones, around 90% of them singletons. The sequence derives from a woman aged 45 to 65 in good health. Material: blood. The chain is built from TRBV28 and TRBJ1-3; the match to TRBD1 covers 8 bases. The CDR3 DNA is TGTGCCAGCAGCATACAGGGGGTCCTAAACACCATATATTTT. Translation: CASSIQGVLNTIYF.